Included here is one TCR beta chain sequence, with context. These data originate in a study of blood T cell repertoires in COVID-19. Study as a whole: There were acute and convalescent COVID-19 samples, and they came from the United States, Italy and Spain. T cells, B-cell-depleted T cells, or PBMCs supplied cDNA or gDNA.

Original data processing: Nucleated cell counts were estimated from reference gene primer amplification. Sequencing was performed with immunoSEQ multiplex PCR; in TCRdb, only in-frame clones are kept and a portion is missing. The V and J calls and the clone size are those of that table, but D and trimming were determined from the DNA. The repertoire holds about 480,000 clones, with about 89% as singletons. Trimming removed 5 bases from V and 5 bases from J; junction bases left unmatched: 5. CDR1 is LGHDT and CDR2 is YNNKEL in the germline V gene (reference sequence). CDR3 length: 15 amino acids. The J gene is TRBJ2-1, the V gene TRBV3-1 (or the pseudogene TRBV3-2); 11 bases agree with TRBD2. This TCR came from a woman aged 25-40 years with acute or convalescent COVID-19. Sequenced sample: peripheral blood. CDR3 DNA: TGTGCCAGCAGCAATAGCGGGGGGGACCACAATGAGCAGTTCTTC. As protein: CASSNSGGDHNEQFF.